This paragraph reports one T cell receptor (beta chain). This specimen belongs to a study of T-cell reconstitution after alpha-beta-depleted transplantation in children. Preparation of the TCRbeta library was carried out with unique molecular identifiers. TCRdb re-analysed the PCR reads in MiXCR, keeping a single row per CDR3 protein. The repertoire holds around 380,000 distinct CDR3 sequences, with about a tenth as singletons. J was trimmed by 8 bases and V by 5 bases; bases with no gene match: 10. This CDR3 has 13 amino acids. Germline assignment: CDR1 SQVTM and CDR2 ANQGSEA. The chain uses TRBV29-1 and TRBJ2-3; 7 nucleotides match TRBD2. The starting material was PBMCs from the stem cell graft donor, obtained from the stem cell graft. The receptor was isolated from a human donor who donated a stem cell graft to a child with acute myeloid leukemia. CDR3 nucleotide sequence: TGCAGCGTTCACGGACTAGTCAGCGGTACGCAGTATTTT. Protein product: CSVHGLVSGTQYF.